A single sample is the source of the 8 T cell receptor beta chains below, sequenced in a study of cytotoxic CD8 clonotypes in ibrutinib-treated CLL. Assay: immunoSEQ multiplex PCR; the TCRdb copy retains only in-frame clones and omits some. The sample holds over 120,000 clones, approximately 80% seen once. The material sequenced was PBMCs, taken after 12 months of ibrutinib treatment. These receptors were taken from a human donor with chronic lymphocytic leukemia.

The chain is built from TRBV7-2 and TRBJ2-7, with D perhaps TRBD1 (5 bases). This CDR3 spans 18 amino acids. Germline V gene lookup returns CDR1 SGHTA and CDR2 FQGNSA. V lost 2 bases to trimming and J lost 3 bases, with 23 bases between them. CDR3 DNA: TGTGCCAGCAGCTTATCAGCCCTCACCGGAGACAGAGACTACGAGCAGTACTTC. Protein sequence: CASSLSALTGDRDYEQYF.

The chain couples TRBV12-2 to TRBJ2-1; TRBD2, as called in the table, went unchecked against the DNA. TRBV12-2 counts as a pseudogene. The CDR3 runs 16 residues. CDR3 residues: CASRLTRNPPPKEQFF. CDR3 DNA: TGTGCAAGTCGCTTAACGAGGAATCCCCCCCCCAAGGAGCAGTTCTTC.

The rearrangement joins TRBV4-2 to TRBJ2-2; 11 nucleotides agree with TRBD2. Per the germline V gene, CDR1 is LGHNA and CDR2 is YNFKEQ. J was trimmed by 4 bases and V by 2 bases; bases with no gene match: 3. This CDR3 has 16 amino acids. The CDR3 protein is CASSQILAGATGELFF. The CDR3 nucleotides read TGTGCCAGCAGCCAAATACTAGCGGGAGCCACCGGGGAGCTGTTTTTT.

The chain uses TRBV18 and TRBJ1-2, with D unresolved. The V end was cut by 3 bases, the J end by 6 bases, with 17 bases between. This CDR3 comprises 15 residues. From germline, CDR1 is KGHSH and CDR2 LQKENI. CDR3 nucleotides: TGTGCCAGCTCACCGTCCCAGGAACTTACCCATGGCTACACCTTC. Translating it yields CASSPSQELTHGYTF. Complete variable domain (other parts from reference TRBV18 and TRBJ1-2): NAGVMQNPRHLVRRRGQEARLRCSPMKGHSHVYWYRQLPEEGLKFMVYLQKENIIDESGMPKERFSAEFPKEGPSILRIQQVVRGDSAAYFCASSPSQELTHGYTFGSGTRLTVV.

This clone was recorded once. The J gene is TRBJ1-1, the V gene TRBV25-1; D unresolved. The V gene lost 1 base and the J gene lost 1 base, with 7 bases spanning the gap. Germline V gene sequence: CDR1 MGHDK, CDR2 SYGVNS. The CDR3 length is 14 residues. The CDR3 DNA reads TGTGCCAGCAGTGAATTACGTGGGAACACTGAAGCTTTCTTT. This gives the protein CASSELRGNTEAFF.

The genes are TRBV7-2 and TRBJ2-7, with a tentative D call TRBD1 (6 bases). Deletions cut 3 bases from V and 5 bases from J, with 8 bases between. The CDR3 has 12 amino acids. Germline lookup yields CDR1 SGHTA and CDR2 FQGNSA. The CDR3 bases are TGTGCCAGCAGCTTGCAGGGGAACGAGCAGTACTTC. Translation: CASSLQGNEQYF.

The genes are TRBV15 and TRBJ2-3; 9 bases map to TRBD2. The CDR3 sequence is 15 residues long. In germline, CDR1 is LNHNV, CDR2 YYDKDF (reference sequence). Losses at the gene ends were 5 bases for V and 3 bases for J; bases not matched to a gene: 6. CDR3 region: CATSHAGGVTDTQYF. The CDR3 DNA reads TGTGCCACCAGCCACGCGGGAGGGGTAACAGATACGCAGTATTTT.

This chain links TRBV28 with TRBJ1-2; D is ambiguous. CDR1 is MDHEN and CDR2 is SYDVKM in the germline V gene. The CDR3 runs 14 residues. The germline V and J ends were trimmed by 2 bases and 5 bases, with 12 bases remaining between them. CDR3 in DNA: TGTGCCAGCAGTTTAGGAACTCAAGCTTATGGCTACACCTTC. Its protein is CASSLGTQAYGYTF.